Presented here are 21 T cell receptor beta chains from one specimen sequenced in a study of shared clonotypes between healthy human individuals. The table came from immunoSEQ multiplex PCR; TCRdb's copy has only in-frame clones and leaves some out. The table shows fewer than 600,000 clones, with about four fifths occurring only once. The sequenced sample was PBMCs. Source of these receptors: a woman between 35 and 50 years old in good health. Some clones in this sample may be carry-over from other donors' samples.

The V call is TRBV7-6, the J call TRBJ2-1, with D perhaps matching TRBD1 (5 bases). Per germline, CDR1 SGHVS and CDR2 FNYEAQ. CDR3 length: 16 residues. Trimming removed 1 base from V and 4 bases from J, with 14 bases in between. CDR3 sequence reads: CASSLGVSGIYNEQFF. The CDR3 coding sequence is TGTGCCAGCAGCTTAGGGGTTTCAGGGATTTACAATGAGCAGTTCTTC.

The chain recombines TRBV7-9 with TRBJ1-4, with D tentatively TRBD1 (5 bases). CDR3 length: 17 amino acids. CDR1 and CDR2 (germline): SEHNR, FQNEAQ (reference sequence). The V and J ends lost 1 base and 0 bases respectively, with 12 bases between them. The CDR3 DNA reads TGTGCCAGCAGCTTAGGGGGGTTGGGGACAACTAATGAAAAACTGTTTTTT. Encoded protein: CASSLGGLGTTNEKLFF.

The chain employs TRBV7-2 and TRBJ1-4; tentative D call: TRBD1 (6 bases). Trimming cost V 5 bases and J 8 bases, with 15 bases left between them. Per the germline V gene, CDR1 is SGHTA and CDR2 is FQGNSA. The CDR3 is made up of 14 amino acids. CDR3 sequence (DNA): TGTGCCAGCAGCCTGACAGGCTGGGGGGAAAAACTGTTTTTT. Translated, it gives CASSLTGWGEKLFF.

V usage is TRBV2 and J usage is TRBJ2-3; 8 nucleotides agree with TRBD1. Trimming cost V 4 bases and J 0 bases; bases outside gene matches: 3. The CDR3 extends over 15 amino acids. Germline V gives CDR1 SNHLY, CDR2 FYNNEI. CDR3 sequence: CASSGGQVSTDTQYF. CDR3 bases: TGTGCCAGCAGTGGGGGACAGGTCAGCACAGATACGCAGTATTTT.

The chain couples TRBV18 to TRBJ2-3; D ambiguous. Germline V CDR1 and CDR2: KGHSH, LQKENI. Trimming stripped 3 bases from V and 7 bases from J, with 8 bases between. This CDR3 is 12 amino acids long. The CDR3 region is CASSPSMHTQYF. The CDR3 DNA follows: TGTGCCAGCTCACCTTCCATGCATACGCAGTATTTT.

This clone has more than one count but fewer than ten. The rearrangement links TRBV19 to TRBJ2-5; D not resolved. In germline, CDR1 is LNHDA, CDR2 SQIVND (reference sequence). V was pared by 8 bases and J by 3 bases, with 13 bases between. The CDR3 has 13 residues. The CDR3 DNA sequence: TGTGCCAGTGGTCAAGGAAACGAAGAGACCCAGTACTTC. Translation gives CASGQGNEETQYF.

This clone occurred a few times. V and J are TRBV10-2 and TRBJ2-3; tentative D call: TRBD2 (6 bases). Germline V lookup: CDR1 WSHSY, CDR2 SAAADI. The CDR3 is made up of 14 amino acids. Trimming pared 6 bases from V and 5 bases from J, leaving 15 bases between. CDR3 loop: CASRSVSGEDTQYF. The CDR3 DNA sequence: TGCGCCAGCAGATCGGTGTCGGGGGAAGATACGCAGTATTTT.

V and J are TRBV5-1 and TRBJ2-7; 10 bases map to TRBD1. V shed 3 bases, J shed 6 bases, and the junction held 9 bases outside the gene matches. The CDR3 totals 15 residues. Germline V gene sequence: CDR1 SGHRS, CDR2 YFSETQ. CDR3 loop: CASSWGTGEEVEQYF. CDR3 DNA: TGCGCCAGCAGCTGGGGGACAGGGGAGGAGGTCGAGCAGTACTTC.

The CDR3 loop reads CSVAGLAGGSTDTQYF. CDR3 bases: TGCAGCGTTGCCGGACTAGCGGGAGGGAGCACAGATACGCAGTATTTT. The J gene is TRBJ2-3, the V gene TRBV29-1; the match to TRBD2 covers 15 bases. CDR3 length: 16 residues. Germline trimming cut 4 bases from V and 0 bases from J; bases unmatched to any gene: 2. Germline CDR1 reads SQVTM; CDR2 reads ANQGSEA.

The chain is built from TRBV7-3 and TRBJ2-3; TRBD2 is a possible D gene (6 bases). Trimming left V 4 bases short and J 4 bases short, with 15 bases between. The CDR3 is 15 amino acids. Germline CDR1 and CDR2: SGHTA and FQGTGA. Here the CDR3 DNA reads TGTGCCAGCAGCTCTATCGGAGGGCGAGCAGATACGCAGTATTTT. Translation: CASSSIGGRADTQYF.

The rearrangement joins TRBV4-2 to TRBJ1-2, with 9 bases fitting TRBD1. With 0 bases clipped from V and 7 bases from J, the junction kept 6 bases outside the gene matches. CDR1 is LGHNA, CDR2 YNFKEQ, per germline. The CDR3 sequence is 15 residues long. The CDR3 DNA reads as TGTGCCAGCAGCCAAGAGGCTAACAGGGGGCTTGGCTACACCTTC. Its protein is CASSQEANRGLGYTF.

This clone was seen a handful of times. V and J are TRBV7-9 and TRBJ2-3; D is ambiguous. The ends were cut back, 5 bases at V and 1 base at J, with 19 bases in the middle. The CDR3 length is 17 residues. The germline V gene has CDR1 SEHNR and CDR2 FQNEAQ (reference sequence). The DNA of the CDR3 is TGTGCCAGCAGCGCCGTGATGCTGCCGTGGGGCACAGATACGCAGTATTTT. Its translation is CASSAVMLPWGTDTQYF.

This clone was picked up many times. Within the sample, other DNA sequences also encode this same CDR3. The rearrangement joins TRBV5-1 to TRBJ1-1; D remains unclear. Per germline, CDR1 SGHRS and CDR2 YFSETQ. V was clipped by 0 bases and J by 1 base, with 4 bases between them. The CDR3 consists of 13 residues. The chain's CDR3 is CASSLETNTEAFF. The CDR3 DNA sequence: TGCGCCAGCAGCTTGGAGACGAACACTGAAGCTTTCTTT.

The genes are TRBV7-3 and TRBJ1-1, with TRBD1 matching over 10 bases. The CDR3 length is 16 residues. The V gene's germline CDR1 is SGHTA and CDR2 FQGTGA. V gave up 4 bases and J gave up 1 base; unmatched junction bases: 6. The CDR3 DNA is TGTGCCAGCAGCTCCGGGACAGGGGCCTCGAACACTGAAGCTTTCTTT. It yields the protein CASSSGTGASNTEAFF. Supplemented by reference TRBV7-3 and TRBJ1-1, the full variable domain reads GAGVSQTPSNKVTEKGKYVELRCDPISGHTALYWYRQSLGQGPEFLIYFQGTGAADDSGLPNDRFFAVRPEGSVSTLKIQRTERGDSAVYLCASSSGTGASNTEAFFGQGTRLTVV.

The sample holds one count of this clone. V and J are TRBV7-3 and TRBJ2-1; a possible D gene is TRBD2 (6 bases). Germline V gene lookup returns CDR1 SGHTA and CDR2 FQGTGA. The CDR3 has 15 amino acids. V gave up 5 bases and J gave up 1 base, with 12 bases separating them. The CDR3 coding sequence is TGTGCCAGCAGCCCGGGACTTCCTTCCTACAATGAGCAGTTCTTC. Its protein is CASSPGLPSYNEQFF.

The chain carries TRBV7-3 and TRBJ1-1; possibly TRBD1 for D (5 bases). Germline V gene lookup returns CDR1 SGHTA and CDR2 FQGTGA. This CDR3 contains 13 residues. V dropped 3 bases and J dropped 3 bases, with 8 bases sitting between them. In nucleotides, the CDR3 is TGTGCCAGCAGCTTCATCAGGGACACTGAAGCTTTCTTT. Protein: CASSFIRDTEAFF.

This clone came up many times. Other DNA sequences in the same sample also yield this CDR3. The CDR3 loop reads CASSVVSGEKLFF. In DNA, the CDR3 is TGTGCCAGCAGCGTAGTGTCGGGGGAAAAACTGTTTTTT. This chain links TRBV9 with TRBJ1-4; D gene unclear. Germline values: CDR1 SGDLS, CDR2 YYNGEE. The V gene lost 0 bases and the J gene lost 8 bases, with 8 bases spanning the gap. CDR3 length equals 13 residues. Full variable domain (missing parts from reference TRBV9 and TRBJ1-4): DSGVTQTPKHLITATGQRVTLRCSPRSGDLSVYWYQQSLDQGLQFLIQYYNGEERAKGNILERFSAQQFPDLHSELNLSSLELGDSALYFCASSVVSGEKLFFGSGTQLSVL.

This clone appeared a single time. V is TRBV11-3 and J is TRBJ2-1; D call uncertain. The ends were cut back, 1 base at V and 5 bases at J, with 3 bases in the middle. This CDR3 is built from 12 residues. The germline CDR1 and CDR2 sequences are SGHNT and YENEEA. The CDR3 reads CASSLGNNEQFF. The CDR3, as DNA: TGTGCCAGCAGCTTAGGAAACAATGAGCAGTTCTTC.

This clone came up a few times. The chain joins TRBV20-1 to TRBJ2-7; D call uncertain. Germline values: CDR1 DFQATT, CDR2 SNEGSKA (reference sequence). The CDR3 runs to 11 residues. V gave up 3 bases and J gave up 4 bases, with 7 bases separating them. Here the CDR3 reads CSARGIYEQYF. CDR3 DNA sequence: TGCAGTGCTAGGGGCATATACGAGCAGTACTTC.

In this sample, this clone turned up many times. The chain links TRBV25-1 to TRBJ2-2; unclear D gene. Germline V gene sequence: CDR1 MGHDK, CDR2 SYGVNS. Trimming took 1 base from V and 5 from J, leaving 2 bases between them. The length of the CDR3 is 12 residues. CDR3 amino acids: CASSESTGELFF. CDR3 bases: TGTGCCAGCAGTGAATCTACCGGGGAGCTGTTTTTT.

The chain has TRBV6-6 and TRBJ1-5; 8 nucleotides agree with TRBD1. CDR1 MNHNY and CDR2 SVGAGI come from the germline V gene (reference sequence). The CDR3 length is 12 residues. V was clipped by 6 bases and J by 11 bases; unmatched bases: 6. The CDR3 sequence is CASSLGQAAQHF. CDR3 DNA sequence: TGTGCCAGCAGCCTGGGACAGGCGGCCCAGCATTTT.